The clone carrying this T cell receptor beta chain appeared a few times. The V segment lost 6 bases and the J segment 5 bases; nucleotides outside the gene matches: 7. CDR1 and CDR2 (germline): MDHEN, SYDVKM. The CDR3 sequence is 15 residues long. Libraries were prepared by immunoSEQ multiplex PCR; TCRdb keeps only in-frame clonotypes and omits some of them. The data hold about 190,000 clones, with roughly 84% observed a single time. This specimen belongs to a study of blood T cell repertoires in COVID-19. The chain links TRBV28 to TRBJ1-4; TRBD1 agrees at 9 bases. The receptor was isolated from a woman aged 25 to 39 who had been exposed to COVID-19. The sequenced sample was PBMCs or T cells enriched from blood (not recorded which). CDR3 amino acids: CASSDGTGPNEKLFF. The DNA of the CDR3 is TGTGCCAGCAGCGACGGGACAGGGCCGAATGAAAAACTGTTTTTT.